One and the same sample provided the 14 T cell receptor beta chains below, sequenced in a study of human T cells and chemical hapten exposure (dated by TCRdb to the early 2020s). The library was generated by RACE. TCRdb lists the instrument as NextSeq 500. TCRdb itself trimmed the public reads at Q25 with fastp, ran MiXCR and retained productive beta chains. Rows with one shared CDR3 protein collapse into an entry with the most common genes and DNA. In this sample the table shows 180,000 or so distinct CDR3 sequences, roughly 14% of which occur a single time. Of the sample, less than 2% is held by the ten largest clones. According to the study, the label for this sample's time point signals: patch test 1, 2 weeks after DPC sensitization. The sample's treatment or condition label, in plain terms: therapeutic diphenylcyclopropenone sensitization with weekly scalp DPC. The source material was whole blood, sampled in connection with sensitization to the hapten diphenylcyclopropenone (DPC). The receptors were sampled from a woman in her twenties or thirties with alopecia areata. Some clones in this sample may be carry-over from other donors' samples.

The J gene is TRBJ1-2, the V gene TRBV7-2; a possible D gene is TRBD1 (6 bases). This CDR3 is built from 13 residues. The V gene's germline CDR1 is SGHTA and CDR2 FQGNSA. V was shortened by 3 bases and J by 5 bases, with 10 bases between the two germline ends. The DNA for the CDR3 is TGTGCCAGCAGCTTTGGGACACAGTATGGCTACACCTTC. The encoded protein is CASSFGTQYGYTF.

This clonotype was recorded at least ten times. This chain links TRBV6-1 with TRBJ2-7; TRBD1 agrees at 7 bases. With 1 base clipped from V and 4 bases from J, the junction kept 7 bases outside the gene matches. CDR3 length: 15 amino acids. Germline CDR1 and CDR2: MNHNS and SASEGT. The CDR3, as DNA: TGTGCCAGCAGTGAAGGACAGGGTGCTTGGTACGAGCAGTACTTC. Translation: CASSEGQGAWYEQYF.

CDR3 protein: CASSQGRGVSNYGYTF. The CDR3 DNA reads as TGTGCCAGCAGCCAAGGACGGGGGGTCTCTAACTATGGCTACACCTTC. The V gene is TRBV4-2, the J gene TRBJ1-2; possibly TRBD1 for D (5 bases). The V end was cut by 1 base, the J end by 0 bases, with 12 bases between. This CDR3 spans 16 amino acids. Germline CDR1 is LGHNA and CDR2 is YNFKEQ.

This chain uses TRBV5-1 with TRBJ2-1; 15 bases line up with TRBD2. CDR3 length: 21 residues. CDR1 SGHRS and CDR2 YFSETQ come from the germline V gene. Unmatched junction bases numbered 14, after V lost 4 bases and J lost 0 bases. DNA for the CDR3: TGCGCCAGCAGCCCCCCCACCCGGGGACTAGCGGGGGGCTTCTCCTACAATGAGCAGTTCTTC. This encodes CASSPPTRGLAGGFSYNEQFF.

This clonotype occurred a few times. This chain uses TRBV3-1 with TRBJ1-1; maybe TRBD1 (6 bases). The CDR3 spans 15 residues. Germline V gene lookup returns CDR1 LGHDT and CDR2 YNNKEL (reference sequence). Trimming stripped 2 bases from V and 1 base from J, with 11 bases between. CDR3 protein: CASSQPGTSNTEAFF. The CDR3, as DNA: TGTGCCAGCAGCCAACCCGGGACATCGAACACTGAAGCTTTCTTT.

This clonotype was picked up a small number of times. J is TRBJ2-2 and V is TRBV5-4; D is tentatively TRBD1 or TRBD2 (6 bases each). Germline assignment: CDR1 SGHNT and CDR2 YYREEE (reference sequence). This CDR3 spans 16 amino acids. The germline V and J ends were trimmed by 1 base and 2 bases, with 12 bases remaining between them. The CDR3 protein is CASSLRPGANTGELFF. In nucleotides, the CDR3 is TGTGCCAGCAGCTTGCGCCCGGGGGCAAACACCGGGGAGCTGTTTTTT.

The table lists this clonotype with a few counts. The chain recombines TRBV5-1 with TRBJ2-3, with D tentatively TRBD1 or TRBD2 (6 bases each). Germline CDR1 reads SGHRS; CDR2 reads YFSETQ. Trimming stripped 4 bases from V and 6 bases from J, with 15 bases between. The length of the CDR3 is 14 residues. As DNA, the CDR3 is TGCGCCAGCAGCCGCGGGACAAATGAGGATACGCAGTATTTT. This encodes CASSRGTNEDTQYF.

This clonotype came up a few times. The chain uses TRBV7-6 and TRBJ2-7; D is possibly TRBD2 (6 bases). The ends were cut back, 5 bases at V and 0 bases at J, with 14 bases in the middle. CDR1 SGHVS and CDR2 FNYEAQ come from the germline V gene. The CDR3 consists of 15 residues. CDR3 amino acids: CASSPSRGLSYEQYF. DNA for the CDR3: TGTGCCAGCAGCCCCTCGCGGGGACTCTCCTACGAGCAGTACTTC.

The chain employs TRBV9 and TRBJ1-1; D gene uncertain. V shed 6 bases and J shed 5 bases, with 20 bases lying between them. The CDR3 runs 15 residues. CDR1 is SGDLS and CDR2 is YYNGEE in the germline V gene. CDR3 sequence reads: CASNPEGEGWTEAFF. The CDR3 DNA sequence: TGTGCCAGCAACCCCGAAGGAGAGGGATGGACTGAAGCTTTCTTT.

J is TRBJ2-1 and V is TRBV10-3; either TRBD1 or TRBD2 may supply D (5 bases each). Trimming removed 2 bases at V and 7 bases at J, with 12 bases between. The CDR3 extends over 14 amino acids. Germline V CDR1 and CDR2: ENHRY, SYGVKD. CDR3 in amino acids: CAISELAGLNEQFF. The CDR3 nucleotides are TGTGCCATCAGTGAGCTAGCAGGGCTGAATGAGCAGTTCTTC.

The rearrangement links TRBV21-1 to TRBJ1-2; the tabulated D call, TRBD1, remains unverified against the DNA. TRBV21-1 is labeled a pseudogene. The CDR3 loop spans 14 amino acids. In nucleotides, the CDR3 is TGTGCCAGCAGCACCGTGTTAGGGGGATATGGCTACACCTTC. It encodes CASSTVLGGYGYTF.

This clonotype occurred a few times. The chain joins TRBV7-9 to TRBJ2-2; no clear D gene. From germline, CDR1 is SEHNR and CDR2 FQNEAQ (reference sequence). V lost 1 base and J 0 bases, leaving 6 bases between the germline ends. The CDR3 has 15 residues. The CDR3, as DNA: TGTGCCAGCAGCTTAGGTGGTTCGAACACCGGGGAGCTGTTTTTT. This encodes CASSLGGSNTGELFF.

Here the CDR3 reads CASSLLAGTYEQYF. The CDR3 DNA reads as TGTGCCAGCAGCTTACTAGCGGGAACCTACGAGCAGTACTTC. V is TRBV11-2 and J is TRBJ2-7; 9 bases match TRBD2. Germline lookup yields CDR1 SGHAT and CDR2 FQNNGV. CDR3 size: 14 residues. V was clipped by 2 bases and J by 2 bases; unmatched bases: 1.

The genes are TRBV12-3 or TRBV12-4 and TRBJ1-2, with D uncertain. V was trimmed by 2 bases and J by 8 bases, leaving 12 bases between them. CDR3 length: 13 amino acids. CDR3 DNA sequence: TGTGCCAGCAGTTTACACACTCGTGAAGGCTACACCTTC. The encoded protein is CASSLHTREGYTF.